This entry features one T cell receptor beta chain sequence. No cognate antigen has been identified for it. No quality values exist for individual bases; no much larger clone is one base distant. Genomic DNA was extracted from sorted cells for sequencing of the TCRbeta CDR3 region. TCRbeta CDR3 regions were sequenced using the immunoSEQ Assay. The clones in this table, taken by TCRdb from immuneACCESS, are in-frame only. Not every clone is retained; where verified, under half of the shortfall comes from an unresolved V gene, and the cause of the rest is unknown. The sample includes 70,000 to 95,000 clones, with 92% observed a single time. 1.1% of the sample is held by the ten biggest clonotypes. The trial excluded patients who had a history of autoimmune disease or were on systemic immunosuppression. In every dose cohort, peripheral blood was drawn for TCR sequencing at baseline, cycle 4 day 1, and cycle 7 day 1. The samples were taken from a phase I, first-in-human, multicenter, open-label dose-escalation trial of ivuxolimab. Adults with locally advanced or metastatic melanoma, renal cell carcinoma, hepatocellular carcinoma or head and neck squamous cell carcinoma were enrolled in the trial. CD4+ and CD8+ T cells were sorted separately from peripheral blood before TCR sequencing.

This sample was included in a study of OX40 agonist ivuxolimab in advanced cancers. Study-level background: Ivuxolimab was an agonistic, fully human IgG2 monoclonal antibody directed against OX40 (CD134), a costimulatory receptor. The point of sequencing TCRbeta in the periphery was to test whether ivuxolimab changed TCR sequence diversity and drove clonal T-cell expansion. Prior anti-PD-1, anti-PD-L1 or anti-CTLA-4 therapy was permitted, and checkpoint inhibitors had been received by 40% to 50% of dose-escalation patients. In the dose-escalation cohort, 70% to 85% of patients were male, and the mean age was roughly 60 years, with a range of about 23 to 85. The paper reports the monotherapy dose-escalation portion (N of about 50 patients) of the phase I ivuxolimab trial. Partial responses were achieved by three dose-escalation patients, of whom one had hepatocellular carcinoma and two had cutaneous melanoma. Of the roughly 52 dose-escalation patients, hepatocellular carcinoma was present in 19, melanoma in some 15, renal cell carcinoma in 9 and head and neck cancer in 9. Intravenous ivuxolimab was administered to patients every 2 weeks at six dose levels: 0.01, 0.1, 0.3, 1.5, 3 and 10 mg/kg.

Overall results and qualifications from the work: The antigen specificity of the clonally expanded peripheral T cells was not determined. Partial responders in the 0.1-3.0 mg/kg groups had among the lowest normalized peripheral clonal expansion, especially among CD8+ T cells. On average, CD8+ T cells showed more expanded clones than CD4+ T cells after ivuxolimab. Low levels of normalized T-cell clonal expansion were also seen in some patients who did not respond. At doses of 0.1 to 3.0 mg/kg, clonal expansion of both CD4+ and CD8+ blood T cells was observed from baseline to week 6.

The germline V and J ends show losses of 6 bases and 8 bases respectively, and no gene match explains 10 bases of the junction. The germline V gene (reference sequence) provides CDR1 GTSNPN and CDR2 SVGIG. Reading from cysteine to phenylalanine, the CDR3 counts 14 amino acids. Only the CDR3 part of the read is kept: 42 bases, read in frame from the first base. This sequence was found in an adult with an advanced solid tumor such as melanoma, head and neck, liver or kidney cancer. Material: CD4+ or CD8+ T cells sorted from blood, obtained in a trial of the OX40 agonist ivuxolimab. The chain was built from TRBV30 and TRBJ2-1, and TRBD2 aligns with 10 junction nucleotides. The CDR3 protein: CACVRLAGVYEQFF. The nucleotide sequence reads TGTGCCTGTGTGCGGCTAGCGGGAGTGTATGAGCAGTTCTTC.